This T cell receptor (beta chain) was found in a study of CXCR3-negative and CXCR3-positive naive CD8 T cells. Across the study: A total of 150 million or so TRB reads was generated, with about 1.5 +/- 0.3 million per library.

Naive CD8+ T cells showed a CD45RO-CCR7+CD27+CD95- phenotype. Through 5' RACE with UMI labels, the TRB cDNA libraries were prepared. TCRdb re-analyzed the 5' RACE reads; it lists each CDR3 protein once, without DNA. This table lists tens of thousands of distinct CDR3 sequences. Per germline, CDR1 SGHDT and CDR2 YYEEEE. The CDR3 has 16 amino acids. About this clonotype: Its specificity is not known.

Study results and caveats: Naive CXCR3-negative and CXCR3-positive cells had similar TRBV-TRBJ usage; memory differed. CXCR3-positive naive cells carried more hydrophobic TRB CDR3s than CXCR3-negative naive cells did.

The material sequenced was naive CXCR3- CD8+ T cells from blood. Stated subset: CD45RO-CCR7+CD27+CD95- naive CD8+ T cells lacking CXCR3 (TNR3-). The receptor's source is a human donor in good health. Some clones in this sample may be carry-over from other donors' samples. This sequence joins TRBV5-6 and TRBJ1-1; there is no DNA to check the TCRdb D call of TRBD1. The CDR3 spells CASSLGAQGANAEAFF.